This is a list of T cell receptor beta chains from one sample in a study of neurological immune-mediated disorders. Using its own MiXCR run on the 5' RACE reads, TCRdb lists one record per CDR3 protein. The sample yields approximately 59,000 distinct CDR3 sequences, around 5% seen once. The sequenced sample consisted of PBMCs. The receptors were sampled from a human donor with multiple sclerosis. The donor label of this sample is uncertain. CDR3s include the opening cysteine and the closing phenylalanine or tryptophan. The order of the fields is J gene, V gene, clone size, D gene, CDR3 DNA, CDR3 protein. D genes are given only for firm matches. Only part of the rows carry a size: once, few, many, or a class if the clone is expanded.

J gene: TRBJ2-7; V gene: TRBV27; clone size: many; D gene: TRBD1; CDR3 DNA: TGTGCCAGCAGTTACGGGACAGGGGACTACGAGCAGTACTTC; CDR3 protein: CASSYGTGDYEQYF
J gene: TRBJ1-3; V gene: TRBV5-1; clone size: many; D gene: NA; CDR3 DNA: TGCGCCAGCAGCTCCTTCCCGGGACAAGGAAACACCATATATTTT; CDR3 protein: CASSSFPGQGNTIYF
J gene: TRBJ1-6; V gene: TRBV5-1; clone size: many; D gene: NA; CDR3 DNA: TGCGCCAGCAGCTTGGACGGCGGGAATTCACCCCTCCACTTT; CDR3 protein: CASSLDGGNSPLHF
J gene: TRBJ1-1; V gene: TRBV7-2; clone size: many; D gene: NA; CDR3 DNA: TGTGCCAGCAGCTTAGATTGGGCAGTGGGGACTGAAGCTTTCTTT; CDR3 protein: CASSLDWAVGTEAFF
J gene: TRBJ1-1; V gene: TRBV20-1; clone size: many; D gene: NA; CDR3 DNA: TGCAGTGCTAGGCAGACAACCGATTTGAACACTGAAGCTTTCTTT; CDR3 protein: CSARQTTDLNTEAFF
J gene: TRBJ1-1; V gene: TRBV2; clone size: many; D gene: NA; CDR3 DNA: TGTGCCAGCAGACCGACTCAAGGGGACACTGAAGCTTTCTTT; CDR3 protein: CASRPTQGDTEAFF
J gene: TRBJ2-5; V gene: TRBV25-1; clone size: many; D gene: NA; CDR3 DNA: TGTGCCAGCAGTTACGCGTACCAAGAGACCCAGTACTTC; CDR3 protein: CASSYAYQETQYF
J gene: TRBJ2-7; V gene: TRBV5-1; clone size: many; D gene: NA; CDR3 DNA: TGCGCCAGCAGCTTGTTCTCGGTAGTACAGGGACATTACGAGCAGTACTTC; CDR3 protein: CASSLFSVVQGHYEQYF
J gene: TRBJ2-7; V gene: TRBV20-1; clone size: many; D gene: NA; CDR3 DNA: TGCAGTGCTAGAGAGGCAGGGAGGCACGAGCAGTACTTC; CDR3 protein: CSAREAGRHEQYF
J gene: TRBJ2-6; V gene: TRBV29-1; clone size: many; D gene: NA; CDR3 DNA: TGCAGCGTTGAGGCGGGGATCTCTGGGGCCAACGTCCTGACTTTC; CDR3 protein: CSVEAGISGANVLTF
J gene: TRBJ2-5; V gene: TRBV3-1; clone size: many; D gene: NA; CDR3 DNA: TGTGCCAGCAGCCCCCTCGGGCACCAAGAGACCCAGTACTTC; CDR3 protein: CASSPLGHQETQYF
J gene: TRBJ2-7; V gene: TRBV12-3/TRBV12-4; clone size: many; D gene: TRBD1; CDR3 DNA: TGTGCCAGCAGTTTAGGGACAGGCCAAGCCTACGAGCAGTACTTC; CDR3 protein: CASSLGTGQAYEQYF
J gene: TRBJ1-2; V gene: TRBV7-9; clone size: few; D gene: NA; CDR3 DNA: TGTGCCAGCGATGAAATGAGGGAAAGAACGGCGCCCGACTATGGCTACACCTTC; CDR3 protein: CASDEMRERTAPDYGYTF
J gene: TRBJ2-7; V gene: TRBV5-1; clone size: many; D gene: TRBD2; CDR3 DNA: TGCGCCAGCAGTCCGGGAGGTCGGACCTACGAGCAGTACTTC; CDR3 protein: CASSPGGRTYEQYF
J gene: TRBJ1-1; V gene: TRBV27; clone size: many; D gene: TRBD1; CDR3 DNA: TGTGCCAGCAGTTGGACAGGGGACACTGAAGCTTTCTTT; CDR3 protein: CASSWTGDTEAFF
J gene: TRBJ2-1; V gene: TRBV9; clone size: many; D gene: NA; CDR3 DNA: TGTGCCAGCAGCGTACAGGGATCGGACAATGAGCAGTTCTTC; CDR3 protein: CASSVQGSDNEQFF
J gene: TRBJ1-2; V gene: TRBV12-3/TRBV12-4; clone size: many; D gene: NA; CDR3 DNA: TGTGCCAGCAGTCCCGGACAGTATGGCTACACCTTC; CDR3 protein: CASSPGQYGYTF
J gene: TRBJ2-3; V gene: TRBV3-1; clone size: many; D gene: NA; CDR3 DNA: TGTGCCAGCAGCCGCATTGACGTCACAGATACGCAGTATTTT; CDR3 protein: CASSRIDVTDTQYF
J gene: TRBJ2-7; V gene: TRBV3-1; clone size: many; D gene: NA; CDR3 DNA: TGTGCCAGCAGCCAAACCTCCGAGCAGTACTTC; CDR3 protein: CASSQTSEQYF
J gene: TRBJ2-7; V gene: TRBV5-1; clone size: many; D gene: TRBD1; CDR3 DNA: TGCGCCAGCAGCTTCCGGACAGGCTACTACGAGCAGTACTTC; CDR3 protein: CASSFRTGYYEQYF
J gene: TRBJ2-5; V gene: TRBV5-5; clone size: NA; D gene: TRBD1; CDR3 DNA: TGTGCCAGCAGCTTGTGGACAGGGGGCCCACCGCCTCAGTACTTC; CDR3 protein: CASSLWTGGPPPQYF
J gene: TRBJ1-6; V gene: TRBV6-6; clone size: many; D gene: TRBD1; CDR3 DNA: TGTGCCAGCAGTTTATCAACGGGACAGCTCTATAATTCACCCCTCCACTTT; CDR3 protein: CASSLSTGQLYNSPLHF
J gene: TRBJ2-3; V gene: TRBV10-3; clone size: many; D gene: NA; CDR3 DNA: TGTGCCGTACGGTCCGAGCGGACCTACACAGATACGCAGTATTTT; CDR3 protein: CAVRSERTYTDTQYF
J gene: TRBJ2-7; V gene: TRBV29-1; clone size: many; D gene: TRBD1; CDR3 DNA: TGCAGCGTGAGATCCGGGACAGGGGGCCCAGAAGGCAATTACGAGCAGTACTTC; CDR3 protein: CSVRSGTGGPEGNYEQYF
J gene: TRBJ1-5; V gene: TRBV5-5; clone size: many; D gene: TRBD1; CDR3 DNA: TGTGCCAGCAGGGTAACAGGGGGCTTATATCAGCCCCAGCATTTT; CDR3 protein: CASRVTGGLYQPQHF
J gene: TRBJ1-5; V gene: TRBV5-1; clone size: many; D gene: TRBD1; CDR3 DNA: TGCGCCAGCAGCTTAGGGACAGGGCCTGTGGCGGTAGGTTGGCTCCAGCATTTT; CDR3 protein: CASSLGTGPVAVGWLQHF
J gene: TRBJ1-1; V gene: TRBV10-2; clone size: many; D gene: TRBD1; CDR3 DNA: TGCGCCAGCGGACAGGGGGCCACTGAAGCTTTCTTT; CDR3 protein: CASGQGATEAFF
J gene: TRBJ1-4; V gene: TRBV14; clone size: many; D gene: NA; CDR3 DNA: TGTGCCAGCAGCCAAGAACCCCTCCTTCACGGAAAACTGTTTTTT; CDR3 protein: CASSQEPLLHGKLFF
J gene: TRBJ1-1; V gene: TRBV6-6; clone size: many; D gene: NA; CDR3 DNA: TGTGCCAGCGGATACCGAGCTTTGGGACAGAACACTGAAGCTTTCTTT; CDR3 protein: CASGYRALGQNTEAFF
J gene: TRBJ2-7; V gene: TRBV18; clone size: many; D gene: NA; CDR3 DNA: TGTGCCAGCTCACCACGGGCAGACTCCTACGAGCAGTACTTC; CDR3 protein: CASSPRADSYEQYF
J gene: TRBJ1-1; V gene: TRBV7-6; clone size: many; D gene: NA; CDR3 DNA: TGTGCCAGCAGCCCCTCCCTCCCCGGGACCCGGGGGAAAACTGAAGCTTTCTTT; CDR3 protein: CASSPSLPGTRGKTEAFF
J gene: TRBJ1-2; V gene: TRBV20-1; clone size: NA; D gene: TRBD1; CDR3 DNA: TGCAGTGCTAACGGGGGACAGGGTGCTAACTATGGCTACACCTTC; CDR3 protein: CSANGGQGANYGYTF
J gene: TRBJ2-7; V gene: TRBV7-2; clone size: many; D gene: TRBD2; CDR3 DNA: TGTGCCAGCAGCCCTACCTCCGGGACTAGCCTATACGAGCAGTACTTC; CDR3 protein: CASSPTSGTSLYEQYF
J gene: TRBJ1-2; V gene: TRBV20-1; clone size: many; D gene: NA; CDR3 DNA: TGCAGTGCTAACTCCAGGGGTCACTATTCCTACTATGGCTACACCTTC; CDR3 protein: CSANSRGHYSYYGYTF
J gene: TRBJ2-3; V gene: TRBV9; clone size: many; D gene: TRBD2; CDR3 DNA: TGTGCCAGCAGCCCGGGACTAGCGTCTAGCACAGATACGCAGTATTTT; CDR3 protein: CASSPGLASSTDTQYF
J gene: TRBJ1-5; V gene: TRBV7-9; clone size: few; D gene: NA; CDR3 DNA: TGTGCCAGCAGGTCAGGGAGGGGAAATCAGCCCCAGCATTTT; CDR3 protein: CASRSGRGNQPQHF
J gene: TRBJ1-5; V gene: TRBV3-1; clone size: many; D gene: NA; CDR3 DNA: TGTGCCAGCAGCCAAGATCTCAATCAGCCCCAGCATTTT; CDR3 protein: CASSQDLNQPQHF
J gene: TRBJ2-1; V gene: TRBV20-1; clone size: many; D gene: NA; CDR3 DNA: TGCAGTGCTAGAGTTTTCACGGACAATGAGCAGTTCTTC; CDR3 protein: CSARVFTDNEQFF
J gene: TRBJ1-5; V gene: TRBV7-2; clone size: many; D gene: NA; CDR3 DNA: TGTGCCAGCAGCTTAGAGGTTCGCGGAAATCAGCCCCAGCATTTT; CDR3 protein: CASSLEVRGNQPQHF
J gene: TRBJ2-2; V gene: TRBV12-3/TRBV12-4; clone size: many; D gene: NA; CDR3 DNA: TGTGCCAGCGTCCAGACGAACACCGGGGAGCTGTTTTTT; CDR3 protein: CASVQTNTGELFF
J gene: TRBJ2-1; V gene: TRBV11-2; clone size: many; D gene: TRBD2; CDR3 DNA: TGTGCCAGCAGCTCAAGGCTAGCGGGGGGGAATGAGCAGTTCTTC; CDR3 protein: CASSSRLAGGNEQFF
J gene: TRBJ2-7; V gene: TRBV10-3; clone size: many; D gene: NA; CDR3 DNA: TGTGCCATCAGTGGGGAATGGGGGGCCACCTACGAGCAGTACTTC; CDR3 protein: CAISGEWGATYEQYF
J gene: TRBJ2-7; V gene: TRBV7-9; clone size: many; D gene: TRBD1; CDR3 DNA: TGTGCCAGCAGCTCCGGGACAGTAAAAAACGAGCAGTACTTC; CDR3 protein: CASSSGTVKNEQYF
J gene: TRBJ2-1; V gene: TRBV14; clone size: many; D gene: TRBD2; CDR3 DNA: TGTGCCAGCAGCCAAGAGGTAGCGGGGCTCAATGAGCAGTTCTTC; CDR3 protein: CASSQEVAGLNEQFF
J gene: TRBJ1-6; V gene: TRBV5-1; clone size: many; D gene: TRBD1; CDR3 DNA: TGCGCCAGCAGCCTTGGAAGGACAGGAGAGTCACCCCTCCACTTT; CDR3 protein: CASSLGRTGESPLHF
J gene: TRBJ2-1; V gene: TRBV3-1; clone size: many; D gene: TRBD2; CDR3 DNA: TGTGCCAGCAGCCAGAGCCTAGCGGGGGAGCAGTTCTTC; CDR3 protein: CASSQSLAGEQFF
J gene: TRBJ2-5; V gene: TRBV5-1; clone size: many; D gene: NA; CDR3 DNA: TGCGCCAGCAGCTTGGGCAACCATCAAGAGACCCAGTACTTC; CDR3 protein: CASSLGNHQETQYF
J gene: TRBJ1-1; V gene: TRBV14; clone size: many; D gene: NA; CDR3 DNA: TGTGCCAGCAGCCAAGATCTTGGCATGTACACTGAAGCTTTCTTT; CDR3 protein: CASSQDLGMYTEAFF
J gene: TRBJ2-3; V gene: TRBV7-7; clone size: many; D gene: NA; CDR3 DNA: TGTGCCAGCACCCCTGTGAGGGATACGCAGTATTTT; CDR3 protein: CASTPVRDTQYF
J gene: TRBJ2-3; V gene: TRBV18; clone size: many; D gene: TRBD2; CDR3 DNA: TGTGCCAGCTCACCCCTAGCGGGGAGGACAGATACGCAGTATTTT; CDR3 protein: CASSPLAGRTDTQYF
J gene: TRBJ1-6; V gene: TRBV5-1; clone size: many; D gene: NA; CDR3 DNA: TGCGCCAGCAGCTTGGTGCCGGGTTCCGGTTCACCCCTCCACTTT; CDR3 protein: CASSLVPGSGSPLHF
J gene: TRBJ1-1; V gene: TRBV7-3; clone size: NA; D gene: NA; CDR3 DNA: TGTGCCAGCAGCTTTACCCGAATGAACACTGAAGCTTTCTTT; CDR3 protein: CASSFTRMNTEAFF